This TCR beta chain is drawn from a study of cytomegalovirus exposure and HLA in healthy donors (dated by TCRdb to about 2017). About the study as a whole: According to an earlier analysis of around 600 of the donors, 150 million to 200 million T cells yielded 120 million or so unique TCR beta sequences and approximately 300 Gb of sequence data. The aim of the study was to test whether cataloging public T cell receptors could identify signatures of past pathogen exposure. Of the roughly 420 genotyped donors, 81% were placed in the genetic ancestry cluster associated with self-reported Caucasian donors. An earlier analysis of around 580 of the donors used high-throughput TCR beta sequencing to judge whether each TCR beta V gene segment behaved as functional or pseudogenic. An early release covering roughly 640 HLA-typed donors comprised 250 to 350 gigabases of sequencing data and approximately 85 million unique TCR sequences. All discovery cohort repertoires had been generated using a single sequencing platform. Along with the roughly 670-subject first cohort, a separate validation cohort of over a hundred different subjects was used. Using immunosequencing, the study profiled T cell repertoires from about 620 subjects and related those repertoires to cytomegalovirus serostatus. HLA typing covered class I and class II loci at four-digit resolution. Rather than drawing on any new phenotypic data, the later analysis identified candidate immune exposures from TCR beta sequences and the way those sequences occurred across donors. About five DR-DQ haplotypes were handled as single units for association and clustering because linkage in the cohort was strong. The number of donors typed differed by locus, with 629-630 for A, B, C, DRB1 and DQB1, roughly 520 for DQA1, approximately 570 for DPA1, and about 450 for DPB1. Across approximately 400 genotyped donors of the cohort, an average of about 250,000 unique TCR beta nucleotide sequences per donor were sequenced, and around 19% of those sequences were non-productive. Donor age, sex, ethnicity and CMV serostatus were compiled together with the repertoire data. A later genetic analysis used genome-wide SNP genotypes for about 60% of the 666 donors, treating that subset as a discovery cohort. To predict cytomegalovirus infection status, the study combined high-throughput TCR immunosequencing, statistical association of individual TCRs with disease status, and machine learning. A later analysis re-examined previously published TCR beta repertoires from 500 to 700 donors and added high-resolution HLA genotyping to investigate patterns of TCR occurrence.

The cohort comprised fewer than 700 healthy bone marrow donors. At the time of sampling, all cohort members were nominally healthy, though unrecorded immune exposures were likely present. The donor was CMV seropositive and was included in the group of approximately 310 seropositive cohort members. Each donor provided a peripheral blood sample, and peripheral blood mononuclear cells were used for TCR beta sequencing. The Qiagen DNeasy Blood Extraction Kit was used to extract genomic DNA from the blood cell samples. The library was built by means of the immunoSEQ multiplex PCR assay. For the multiplex PCR, a mixture combining 60 forward primers for TCR Vbeta segments and 13 reverse primers for TCR Jbeta segments was used. The CDR3 region of rearranged TCR beta genes was amplified from genomic DNA with a multiplex PCR assay. The amplified TCR beta libraries were sequenced on the Illumina HiSeq System as 87-base-pair reads. Per the authors' processing: A later analysis tallied 70 million to 100 million unique TCR beta chains across the roughly 610 repertoires, and approximately 12 million of those chains were shared by two or more donors. To remove PCR and sequencing errors, raw reads were error-corrected and collapsed into unique sequences using a nearest-neighbor algorithm that merged closely related sequences. Alignment of CDR3 sequences to IMGT reference sequences was used to assign V, D and J gene segments. Each retained sequence needed at least a six-nucleotide match to both a V gene segment and a J gene segment. Rearrangements were called productive when the CDR3 lacked stop codons and stayed in frame with V and J; all others were non-productive. CDR3 was defined by IMGT convention, running from the second conserved V-encoded cysteine to the conserved J-encoded phenylalanine. In an earlier analysis of around 570 of the donors, sequences lacking an unambiguous match to a single V gene segment were excluded. In an earlier analysis of 587 of the donors, V segments were called functional above 56.7% productive rearrangements and were called segregating when the between-donor standard deviation exceeded 5%. A statistical classification framework was built for diagnosing cytomegalovirus status from the catalog of TCR beta chain sequences. In a later analysis, V and J genes were assigned by comparing TCR nucleotide sequences against IMGT/GENE-DB human TR gene sequences. A later analysis assigned CDR3 sequences and most-parsimonious VDJ recombination scenarios with the TCRdist pipeline. In a later analysis, each TCR beta chain was defined by its CDR3 amino acid sequence together with its V-gene family, and reads lacking a unique V-gene family were excluded. To address suspected cross-contamination and a sequencing artifact, a later analysis removed around 600 highly shared, low-generation-probability nucleotide sequences. In a later analysis, a clonal expansion index was calculated for each public chain from normalized within-repertoire ranks of inferred template counts. In a later analysis, generation probabilities were computed with a VDJ recombination model fitted to out-of-frame rearrangements, and the resulting probabilities were checked against IGoR. Hypergeometric tests were used in a later analysis to score TCR-TCR, TCR-HLA and TCR-CMV co-occurrence, with a repertoire-size bias correction applied to the TCR pairs. False discovery rates were estimated in a later analysis by permuting HLA or CMV assignments 20 times. A later analysis grouped co-occurring TCRs with DBSCAN, adding TCRdist sequence similarity when clustering within HLA-allele-positive subsets. For co-occurrence clustering, repertoires with fewer than 30,000 or more than 120,000 public chains were excluded, along with five repertoires with anomalous nucleotide sharing. TCRdb obtained this table from immuneACCESS and retained in-frame rearrangements with V and J assigned. These tables miss some clones; where compared with another copy, unresolved V genes account for less than half of the shortfall, and the remainder is unexplained. V, J and clone size are those of that table, while D and trimming were read from the DNA. The sample table includes fewer than 40,000 clones. Of the sample, about 2.1% is held by the ten largest clones.

For this clone: Its recognized antigen is unknown.

Beyond this particular receptor, the publication reports: The sequencing pipeline was judged likely to have produced a cluster of highly shared sequence variants as a technical artifact. In this cohort, only TCR beta chains were sequenced, and detectable features were limited by the absence of alpha or paired-chain data. In vitro tests confirmed that a few of the cytomegalovirus-associated TCR beta chains recognize cytomegalovirus antigens. Broadly in line with IMGT annotations, most TCR beta V segments showed up in productive rearrangements about 87% or about 30% of the time in an earlier analysis of under 700 of the donors. The classifier was reported to diagnose cytomegalovirus status with high specificity and sensitivity in both the original cohort and the validation cohort. Because counts were too low, roughly 18 rarely observed V segments, including chromosome 9 orphons, were left out of the earlier analysis of several hundred of the donors. Specific HLA alleles were associated with about 17,000 TCR beta sequences at a false discovery rate of 0.05 in a later analysis. Across donors, most TCR sequences were observed very rarely, whereas some public TCRs were present in many individuals. The presence/absence analyses assumed that sequencing depth was roughly uniform across donors, and that assumption may not be true. In a later genetic analysis, a missense DCLRE1C variant was associated with V-gene and J-gene trimming of TCR beta chains, and the association was replicated in an independent cohort. Compared with equally common non-associated chains, HLA-associated TCR beta chains in a later analysis were more clonally expanded and had lower generation probabilities. The study gave a list of about 160 TCR beta chains associated with cytomegalovirus. A further reported finding was that TCR beta sequences accurately predicted the HLA-A and HLA-B alleles for most subjects in the first cohort. Because HLA typing was unavailable for some donors at each locus, only the typed subset was used in association tests. According to the authors, the approach could potentially be generalized to other disease states and immunological phenotypes. Strong co-occurrence of HLA alleles, especially DR and DQ, made assigning TCR associations to individual alleles difficult. A later analysis reported that several top co-occurrence clusters appeared linked to parvovirus B19, influenza, CMV and Epstein-Barr virus. For the cohort, immune exposure information was limited to CMV serostatus. In a later analysis, the rate of TCR association differed among HLA loci, with DRB1 alleles having the most associated TCRs and HLA-C alleles having the fewest. According to a later analysis, most CMV-associated TCR beta chains appeared to be HLA-restricted, and the HLA associations seemed to be driven largely by CMV exposure. Correlated functional status among segregating V segments might reflect linkage disequilibrium, but an unknown experimental factor could not be ruled out. A later genetic analysis reported fewer N-insertions in productive TCRs among donors in an Asian-associated ancestry cluster than the roughly 620-donor mean.

The source is a woman between 40 and 55 years old in good health and CMV-seropositive. Sequencing was carried out using PBMCs.

The CDR3 sequence is CASSDAGLQPQHF. The nucleotide sequence is TGTGCCAGCAGTGATGCGGGTTTGCAGCCCCAGCATTTT. The rearrangement combines TRBV6-5 with TRBJ1-5, with the identity of the D gene unclear. CDR3 length: 13 amino acids, cysteine to phenylalanine. Only CDR3 DNA is held: 39 bases, read in frame from base 1. The germline V gene provides CDR1 MNHEY and CDR2 SVGAGI. V and J lose 5 bases and 7 bases, and a span of 12 bases separates them.